The clone carrying this T cell receptor (beta chain) was seen more than once but under ten times. Its antigen is undetermined. Clones were read by immunoSEQ multiplex PCR, and TCRdb kept only the in-frame ones, dropping some. The sample carries about 85,000 clones, more than 75% recorded once. Roughly 2 micrograms of genomic DNA from cryopreserved PBMCs went into TCR beta libraries. The CDR3 contains 16 residues. Trimming shortened V by 5 bases and J by 2 bases, and 16 bases separated the two germline ends. The germline V gene has CDR1 SGHTA and CDR2 FQGNSA. These data originate in a study of cytotoxic CD8 clonotypes in ibrutinib-treated CLL. Findings and caveats of the study: At baseline, clonality was higher than in age-matched healthy donors and correlated with CD8+ counts.

The sample was PBMCs, taken after 12 months of ibrutinib treatment. This clonotype was sampled from a human donor with chronic lymphocytic leukemia. The V and J genes are TRBV7-2 and TRBJ1-5, with no clear D. CDR3 residues: CASSQVAIGGNQPQHF. CDR3 coding DNA: TGTGCCAGCAGCCAGGTGGCCATTGGAGGCAATCAGCCCCAGCATTTT.